The 21 T cell receptor beta chains in this list originate from one sample, sequenced in a study of radiation and T cells in renal cell carcinoma. Produced via immunoSEQ multiplex PCR; TCRdb's table is partial and in-frame only. The sample lists 110,000 to 150,000 clones, nearly 90% occurring once. Regarding time point: baseline pretreatment blood. Treatment given: 15 Gy SBRT to primary tumor, nephrectomy 4 weeks later. Sequencing used blood, obtained from a patient whose treatment included radiotherapy and nephrectomy. Receptor source: a woman aged 45-65 years with renal cell carcinoma.

This clone has a single count. The chain links TRBV6-1 to TRBJ2-1, with 10 bases identical to TRBD2. Germline CDR1 MNHNS, CDR2 SASEGT. The CDR3 has 15 residues. V lost 3 bases to trimming and J lost 6 bases; unmatched junction nucleotides: 5. The CDR3 nucleotides are TGTGCCAGCAGTGACGGACTAGCGGTGGGCAATGAGCAGTTCTTC. This translates into CASSDGLAVGNEQFF.

The rearrangement uses TRBV5-6 and TRBJ2-7; TRBD2 aligns across 7 bases. The junction had 12 bases not matched to a gene; V was cut back by 3 bases and J by 6 bases. The CDR3 is 15 residues long. The germline gives CDR1 SGHDT, CDR2 YYEEEE. Here the CDR3 reads CASSWRVPGRGEQYF. The CDR3 DNA is TGTGCCAGCAGCTGGAGGGTTCCGGGGAGGGGCGAGCAGTACTTC.

The CDR3 protein is CASSVTGDSPLHF. The DNA of the CDR3 is TGTGCCAGCAGCGTAACGGGAGATTCACCCCTCCACTTT. The gene calls are TRBV9 and TRBJ1-6; D is unresolved. This CDR3 has 13 amino acids. V was shortened by 1 base and J by 8 bases, with 7 bases between the two germline ends. The germline gives CDR1 SGDLS, CDR2 YYNGEE. The whole variable domain, filled in from reference TRBV9 and TRBJ1-6, reads DSGVTQTPKHLITATGQRVTLRCSPRSGDLSVYWYQQSLDQGLQFLIQYYNGEERAKGNILERFSAQQFPDLHSELNLSSLELGDSALYFCASSVTGDSPLHFGNGTRLTVT.

V usage is TRBV4-3 and J usage is TRBJ1-2, with 10 bases identical to TRBD1. Germline CDR1 is LGHNA and CDR2 is YSLEER. The junction had 13 bases not matched to a gene; V was cut back by 0 bases and J by 6 bases. The CDR3 spans 18 residues. In DNA, the CDR3 is TGCGCCAGCAGCCAAGATATGACAGGGGGCGCGGGGGTGGATGGCTACACCTTC. As protein: CASSQDMTGGAGVDGYTF.

This clone was seen more than once but under ten times. This chain uses TRBV18 with TRBJ1-2; the D is unclear. This CDR3 is built from 15 residues. The V end lost 3 bases, the J end lost 6 bases, and 17 bases lay between the germline ends. The germline CDR1 and CDR2 sequences are KGHSH and LQKENI. CDR3 amino acids: CASSPSREGTDGYTF. CDR3 coding DNA: TGTGCCAGCTCACCCTCAAGGGAAGGTACCGATGGCTACACCTTC.

This sequence joins TRBV7-6 and TRBJ2-2; 8 bases fit TRBD1. CDR1 and CDR2 (germline): SGHVS, FNYEAQ. Trimming at V came to 4 bases and at J to 9 bases, leaving 16 bases not matched to a gene. CDR3 length: 17 residues. This CDR3 is CASSSRRRGQGHRELFF. The CDR3 nucleotides read TGTGCCAGCAGCTCCAGGAGGCGTGGACAGGGCCACCGGGAGCTGTTTTTT.

The rearrangement joins TRBV28 to TRBJ2-2, with TRBD1 as a possible D gene (5 bases). The CDR3 spans 16 residues. CDR1 is MDHEN, CDR2 SYDVKM, per germline. Trimming left V 0 bases short and J 0 bases short, with 8 bases between. The CDR3 protein is CASSLWTVTNTGELFF. The CDR3 DNA is TGTGCCAGCAGTTTATGGACAGTAACGAACACCGGGGAGCTGTTTTTT.

This chain links TRBV6-4 with TRBJ2-3, with D possibly TRBD2 on 6 matching bases. Germline CDR1 MRHNA, CDR2 SNTAGT. CDR3 length equals 13 residues. The V and J ends lost 5 bases and 4 bases respectively, with 10 bases between them. This CDR3 is CASSLQRADTQYF. CDR3 in DNA: TGTGCCAGCAGTCTCCAGCGGGCAGATACGCAGTATTTT.

This chain uses TRBV9 with TRBJ1-1; no reliable D call. Trimming left V 0 bases short and J 0 bases short, with 12 bases between. CDR1 is SGDLS and CDR2 is YYNGEE in the germline V gene. The CDR3 totals 16 residues. CDR3 amino acids: CASSVASDSLNTEAFF. CDR3 DNA sequence: TGTGCCAGCAGCGTAGCATCTGACTCGCTGAACACTGAAGCTTTCTTT.

The V and J genes are TRBV6-1 and TRBJ1-1, with TRBD1 identical over 7 bases. Germline loops: CDR1 MNHNS, CDR2 SASEGT. Trimming took 2 bases from V and 1 from J; bases not matched to a gene: 1. The CDR3 has 14 amino acids. This CDR3 reads CASSETGANTEAFF. The CDR3, as DNA: TGTGCCAGCAGTGAAACAGGGGCGAACACTGAAGCTTTCTTT.

The V call is TRBV11-1, the J call TRBJ2-7, with D perhaps TRBD1 or TRBD2 (6 bases each). V was shortened by 3 bases and J by 0 bases, with 12 bases between the two germline ends. The length of the CDR3 is 15 residues. The germline V gene encodes CDR1 SGHAT and CDR2 FQDESV (reference sequence). This CDR3 reads CASSLRRDISYEQYF. Written as DNA, the CDR3 is TGTGCCAGCAGCTTGAGGAGGGACATCTCCTACGAGCAGTACTTC.

The chain is built from TRBV7-8 and TRBJ1-1; a possible D gene is TRBD1 (5 bases). The CDR3 contains 13 residues. Germline V gene lookup returns CDR1 SGHVS and CDR2 FQNEAQ. Trimming pared 8 bases from V and 8 bases from J, leaving 18 bases between. The CDR3 DNA reads as TGTGCCAGCGGCCGGGACCACTTATCGGAAGCTTTCTTT. It codes for CASGRDHLSEAFF.

This sequence joins TRBV25-1 and TRBJ2-1; perhaps TRBD1 as D (6 bases). The CDR3 spans 17 residues. Germline assignment: CDR1 MGHDK and CDR2 SYGVNS. The V gene lost 8 bases and the J gene lost 0 bases, with 20 bases spanning the gap. The CDR3: CASSDSRFPSSYNEQFF. As DNA, the CDR3 is TGTGCCAGCTCGGACAGTAGATTTCCTAGCTCCTACAATGAGCAGTTCTTC.

The rearrangement joins TRBV18 to TRBJ2-1; D is unclear. V dropped 3 bases and J dropped 9 bases, with 12 bases sitting between them. CDR3 size: 13 residues. Germline V lookup: CDR1 KGHSH, CDR2 LQKENI. In DNA form, the CDR3 reads TGTGCCAGCTCACCGATACCCGTTCTTGAGCAGTTCTTC. Amino acids: CASSPIPVLEQFF.

J is TRBJ2-3 and V is TRBV7-9; D remains ambiguous. V gave up 1 base and J gave up 4 bases, with 6 bases separating them. Germline CDR1 SEHNR, CDR2 FQNEAQ (reference sequence). The CDR3 spans 13 residues. The CDR3 region is CASSLVAPDTQYF. The CDR3 DNA follows: TGTGCCAGCAGCTTAGTGGCGCCAGATACGCAGTATTTT.

This chain connects TRBV13 to TRBJ2-1; D gene unclear. CDR3 length: 13 amino acids. The germline gives CDR1 PRHDT, CDR2 FYEKMQ (reference sequence). The V end lost 0 bases, the J end lost 15 bases, and 15 bases lay between the germline ends. The CDR3, as DNA: TGTGCCAGCAGCTTAGGCCCCATGGGAAGGCGGTTCTTC. Protein: CASSLGPMGRRFF.

The rearrangement links TRBV25-1 to TRBJ2-2; D ambiguous. The germline V and J ends were trimmed by 5 bases and 8 bases, with 12 bases remaining between them. Germline CDR1 is MGHDK and CDR2 is SYGVNS. The CDR3 totals 13 residues. The CDR3: CASSPGPRGELFF. Written as DNA, the CDR3 is TGTGCCAGCAGTCCGGGTCCTCGAGGGGAGCTGTTTTTT.

The chain carries TRBV6-1 and TRBJ2-3; 8 nucleotides align to TRBD2. J lost 2 bases, V lost 7 bases, and 2 bases had no gene match. Germline V gives CDR1 MNHNS, CDR2 SASEGT. The CDR3 loop spans 13 amino acids. The CDR3 is CASILAATDTQYF. The CDR3 DNA reads as TGTGCCAGCATACTAGCGGCCACAGATACGCAGTATTTT.

The chain couples TRBV6-1 to TRBJ1-5; D is unclear. The germline V gene has CDR1 MNHNS and CDR2 SASEGT. The CDR3 is 13 amino acids. The V end lost 2 bases, the J end lost 3 bases, and 5 bases lay between the germline ends. CDR3 in amino acids: CASSELVNQPQHF. CDR3 in DNA: TGTGCCAGCAGTGAACTTGTCAATCAGCCCCAGCATTTT.

The chain combines TRBV19 with TRBJ1-2; weak D call: TRBD1 (6 bases). This CDR3 contains 14 residues. V was pared by 4 bases and J by 1 base, with 10 bases between. Germline assignment: CDR1 LNHDA and CDR2 SQIVND (reference sequence). The DNA of the CDR3 is TGTGCCAGTAGTACTTTAGGGGGTAACTATGGCTACACCTTC. Its protein product is CASSTLGGNYGYTF.

The chain is built from TRBV6-5 and TRBJ1-4; D perhaps matches TRBD1 (6 bases). Trimming pared 5 bases from V and 0 bases from J, leaving 10 bases between. The CDR3 contains 15 residues. Germline V gene sequence: CDR1 MNHEY, CDR2 SVGAGI. CDR3 sequence reads: CASSADRATNEKLFF. DNA of the CDR3: TGTGCCAGCAGTGCGGACAGAGCAACTAATGAAAAACTGTTTTTT.